Each of the 31 T cell receptor beta chains below was sequenced from the same sample in a study of shared clonotypes between healthy human individuals. Sequencing was performed with immunoSEQ multiplex PCR; in TCRdb, only in-frame clones are kept and a portion is missing. The sample lists 1,500,000 or so clones; about 98.5% were seen once. Sequencing was performed on naive CD4+ T cells sorted from blood. The subset is: CD45RA+ positively selected. Receptor source: a man aged 30-40 years in good health.

The chain is built from TRBV6-4 and TRBJ2-1, with D perhaps matching TRBD2 (5 bases). The CDR3 totals 15 residues. Between the trimmed V and J ends, which lost 8 bases and 7 bases, there was a span of 21 bases. Germline V lookup: CDR1 MRHNA, CDR2 SNTAGT. The CDR3 loop reads CASSSEGLSSNEQFF. The CDR3 bases are TGTGCCAGCTCAAGTGAGGGTTTAAGTTCTAATGAGCAGTTCTTC.

The chain is built from TRBV11-3 and TRBJ2-7; possible D gene TRBD2, 5 bases. Germline V CDR1 and CDR2: SGHNT, YENEEA. V lost 1 base to trimming and J lost 2 bases, with 12 bases between them. The CDR3 loop spans 15 amino acids. CDR3 DNA: TGTGCCAGCAGCTTAGCGCCGGGGATACCCTACGAGCAGTACTTC. As protein: CASSLAPGIPYEQYF.

This clone has just one count. V usage is TRBV19 and J usage is TRBJ1-5, with 7 bases lining up with TRBD1. Germline V gives CDR1 LNHDA, CDR2 SQIVND (reference sequence). Germline trimming cut 11 bases from V and 0 bases from J; bases unmatched to any gene: 13. The CDR3 contains 16 residues. In DNA, the CDR3 is TGTGCCTCAAACACACAAAGGGGGCTTAGCAATCAGCCCCAGCATTTT. Residues: CASNTQRGLSNQPQHF.

The chain links TRBV7-2 to TRBJ2-5; no definite D call. Germline V gives CDR1 SGHTA, CDR2 FQGNSA. Trimming cost V 5 bases and J 3 bases, with 10 bases left between them. This CDR3 is 13 amino acids long. Written as DNA, the CDR3 is TGTGCCAGCAGCCCTTCCCCGAAAGAGACCCAGTACTTC. Protein: CASSPSPKETQYF. The variable domain in full, completed from reference TRBV7-2 and TRBJ2-5, reads GAGVSQSPSNKVTEKGKDVELRCDPISGHTALYWYRQSLGQGLEFLIYFQGNSAPDKSGLPSDRFSAERTGGSVSTLTIQRTQQEDSAVYLCASSPSPKETQYFGPGTRLLVL.

The rearrangement uses TRBV12-2 and TRBJ2-3. TRBV12-2 is a documented pseudogene. There are 18 residues in the CDR3. The CDR3 region is CASRSTRGDGHYTDTQYF. In DNA form, the CDR3 reads TGTGCAAGTCGATCGACTAGGGGGGACGGACATTACACAGATACGCAGTATTTT.

This chain joins TRBV4-1 and TRBJ2-1; 12 positions agree with TRBD2. Per germline, CDR1 MGHRA and CDR2 YSYEKL. The J segment lost 1 base and the V segment lost 0 bases, leaving 13 bases of the junction unmatched. There are 21 residues in the CDR3. The CDR3 DNA reads TGCGCCAGCAGCCAAGATCGAGCGGGGACTAGCGGGTATCCTTCCTACAATGAGCAGTTCTTC. Translating it yields CASSQDRAGTSGYPSYNEQFF.

The DNA for the CDR3 is TGCAGCGCCGGCGGCAGCGGCTCTGGAAACACCATATATTTT. This codes for CSAGGSGSGNTIYF. The chain has TRBV29-1 and TRBJ1-3, with D hard to call. Germline V gives CDR1 SQVTM, CDR2 ANQGSEA. The CDR3 is 14 residues long. Trimming left V 7 bases short and J 0 bases short, with 13 bases between.

The chain uses TRBV6-1 and TRBJ1-1, with D hard to call. Germline-derived CDR1 and CDR2 are MNHNS and SASEGT. CDR3 length: 15 residues. The V end lost 0 bases, the J end lost 5 bases, and 13 bases lay between the germline ends. CDR3: CASSEASLPSTEAFF. In nucleotides, the CDR3 is TGTGCCAGCAGTGAAGCTTCCCTCCCAAGTACTGAAGCTTTCTTT.

The chain recombines TRBV5-1 with TRBJ2-3; 12 bases agree with TRBD2. V dropped 4 bases and J dropped 2; count of bases not matched to a gene: 5. Germline V gene sequence: CDR1 SGHRS, CDR2 YFSETQ. The CDR3 loop spans 16 amino acids. CDR3 in amino acids: CASSHTSGRFTDTQYF. CDR3 DNA: TGCGCCAGCAGCCATACTAGCGGGAGGTTCACAGATACGCAGTATTTT.

The rearrangement joins TRBV29-1 to TRBJ2-5, with TRBD2 matching 11 bases. This CDR3 is built from 15 residues. The germline CDR1 and CDR2 sequences are SQVTM and ANQGSEA. The junction had 13 bases not matched to a gene; V was cut back by 6 bases and J by 7 bases. CDR3 sequence: CSVQILAGGSGTQYF. As DNA, the CDR3 is TGCAGCGTCCAAATCCTAGCGGGAGGATCTGGGACCCAGTACTTC.

The genes are TRBV11-1 and TRBJ2-3; D remains unclear. The CDR3 runs 11 residues. Between the trimmed V and J ends, which lost 7 bases and 8 bases, there was a span of 10 bases. Germline-derived CDR1 and CDR2 are SGHAT and FQDESV (reference sequence). In nucleotides, the CDR3 is TGTGCCAGCAACACGGGTGCTACGCAGTATTTT. Residues: CASNTGATQYF.

In nucleotides, the CDR3 is TGTGCCAGCAGTCAACACATTCGAAGGACGAACTCCTACGAGCAGTACTTC. Its protein is CASSQHIRRTNSYEQYF. The rearrangement joins TRBV28 to TRBJ2-7, with unresolved D. CDR1 is MDHEN and CDR2 is SYDVKM in the germline V gene. The CDR3 runs 17 residues. With 5 bases removed from V and 0 bases from J, the gap between germline ends came to 20 bases.

The V and J genes are TRBV27 and TRBJ2-5; TRBD2 aligns across 10 bases. Germline V gene sequence: CDR1 MNHEY, CDR2 SMNVEV (reference sequence). The CDR3 consists of 17 residues. V shed 5 bases, J shed 5 bases, and the junction held 14 bases outside the gene matches. CDR3 in DNA: TGTGCCAGCAGTCCCGGGACTAGCGCCCCAACGTGGGAGACCCAGTACTTC. Protein: CASSPGTSAPTWETQYF.

The rearrangement links TRBV30 to TRBJ1-4; D might be TRBD1 (5 bases). The CDR3 length is 14 residues. V dropped 2 bases and J dropped 6 bases, with 13 bases sitting between them. The V gene's germline CDR1 is GTSNPN and CDR2 SVGIG (reference sequence). CDR3 in amino acids: CAWSIARVHEKLFF. The CDR3 DNA sequence: TGTGCCTGGAGTATAGCCAGGGTTCATGAAAAACTGTTTTTT.

The V call is TRBV5-1, the J call TRBJ1-1; D remains ambiguous. CDR1 SGHRS and CDR2 YFSETQ come from the germline V gene. V was shortened by 0 bases and J by 8 bases, with 14 bases between the two germline ends. The CDR3 is 14 amino acids. CDR3 sequence (DNA): TGCGCCAGCAGCTTGGGTAAGGGTGAGGCCGAAGCTTTCTTT. Translating gives CASSLGKGEAEAFF.

This chain joins TRBV10-3 and TRBJ2-7; tentatively, D is TRBD1 or TRBD2 (5 bases each). CDR3 length: 14 amino acids. Germline CDR1 and CDR2: ENHRY and SYGVKD. V lost 4 bases and J lost 3, with 13 bases in between. The CDR3 region is CAISGDGGVYEQYF. The CDR3 DNA reads as TGTGCCATCAGTGGGGACGGTGGTGTCTACGAGCAGTACTTC.

The chain couples TRBV5-1 to TRBJ1-5; D is undetermined. CDR1 is SGHRS and CDR2 is YFSETQ in the germline V gene. The CDR3 loop spans 18 amino acids. V lost 4 bases and J 0 bases, leaving 20 bases between the germline ends. The chain's CDR3 is CASSVGGLNRDSNQPQHF. The CDR3 DNA follows: TGCGCCAGCAGCGTCGGTGGACTCAATCGTGATAGCAATCAGCCCCAGCATTTT.

J is TRBJ1-1 and V is TRBV27; 8 positions agree with TRBD1. Per the germline V gene, CDR1 is MNHEY and CDR2 is SMNVEV (reference sequence). Trimming removed 5 bases from V and 5 bases from J; junction bases left unmatched: 10. The CDR3 length is 15 residues. The CDR3 DNA is TGTGCCAGCAGTGAACAACAGGGGGGTCGGACTGAAGCTTTCTTT. Amino acid sequence: CASSEQQGGRTEAFF.

This rearrangement joins TRBV11-3 to TRBJ2-7, with D possibly matching TRBD1 (5 bases). Germline V gene sequence: CDR1 SGHNT, CDR2 YENEEA. Trimming cost V 4 bases and J 1 base, with 8 bases left between them. The CDR3 covers 13 residues. As DNA, the CDR3 is TGTGCCAGCAGCTCTCAGGGTTCCTACGAGCAGTACTTC. This gives the protein CASSSQGSYEQYF.

The CDR3 DNA is TGCGCCAGCAGCTTGGCGACAGGGGATGAGACCCAGTACTTC. Translating gives CASSLATGDETQYF. J is TRBJ2-5 and V is TRBV5-1; 8 bases are a match to TRBD1. J was trimmed by 5 bases and V by 0 bases; bases with no gene match: 3. The CDR3 sequence is 14 residues long. CDR1 SGHRS and CDR2 YFSETQ come from the germline V gene.

The chain joins TRBV18 to TRBJ2-1; possibly TRBD2 for D (5 bases). This CDR3 has 15 residues. Trimming stripped 3 bases from V and 5 bases from J, with 14 bases between. Germline V gene data show CDR1 as KGHSH and CDR2 as LQKENI. The DNA for the CDR3 is TGTGCCAGCTCACCGGACTTTAAGGTTAACAATGAGCAGTTCTTC. It specifies CASSPDFKVNNEQFF.

The rearrangement joins TRBV28 to TRBJ2-6; D is undetermined. CDR1 and CDR2 from the germline V gene are MDHEN and SYDVKM. Trimming stripped 4 bases from V and 0 bases from J, with 13 bases between. This CDR3 is built from 17 residues. CDR3 DNA: TGTGCCAGCAGTTCACCGACTGCTACCTCTGGGGCCAACGTCCTGACTTTC. It specifies CASSSPTATSGANVLTF. Full variable domain (remainder filled in from reference TRBV28 and TRBJ2-6): DVKVTQSSRYLVKRTGEKVFLECVQDMDHENMFWYRQDPGLGLRLIYFSYDVKMKEKGDIPEGYSVSREKKERFSLILESASTNQTSMYLCASSSPTATSGANVLTFGAGSRLTVL.

The chain has TRBV27 and TRBJ1-5; D gene unclear. CDR3 length: 13 residues. V dropped 5 bases and J dropped 0 bases, with 5 bases sitting between them. The germline CDR1 and CDR2 sequences are MNHEY and SMNVEV (reference sequence). The CDR3 DNA reads TGTGCCAGCAGTCGGTTTAGCAATCAGCCCCAGCATTTT. This codes for CASSRFSNQPQHF.

V gene TRBV27 combines with J gene TRBJ1-1, with 9 bases lining up with TRBD1. Germline V gene lookup returns CDR1 MNHEY and CDR2 SMNVEV (reference sequence). The CDR3 is 16 residues long. The junction had 11 bases not matched to a gene; V was cut back by 5 bases and J by 4 bases. The CDR3 DNA follows: TGTGCCAGCAGTCCTGACAGGGGGGCCCTGTTCACTGAAGCTTTCTTT. It is translated as CASSPDRGALFTEAFF.

The genes are TRBV19 and TRBJ1-5; D is uncertain. The germline CDR1 and CDR2 sequences are LNHDA and SQIVND (reference sequence). The length of the CDR3 is 14 residues. The germline V and J ends were trimmed by 3 bases and 9 bases, with 15 bases remaining between them. The CDR3 nucleotides read TGTGCCAGTAGTATCTCCCCGGGGTTTGGGCCCCAGCATTTT. Translation gives CASSISPGFGPQHF.

In this sample, this clone turned up once. CDR3 sequence reads: CASSLTAGGAQYF. The DNA for the CDR3 is TGTGCCAGCAGCTTGACCGCAGGGGGCGCGCAGTACTTC. This chain links TRBV5-4 with TRBJ2-7; 8 nucleotides match TRBD1. CDR1 is SGHNT, CDR2 YYREEE, per germline (reference sequence). This CDR3 has 13 amino acids. Trimming cost V 1 base and J 9 bases; bases outside gene matches: 6.

A remark on this clone: The same CDR3 also results from other DNA sequences found in this sample. This chain uses TRBV18 with TRBJ2-5, with TRBD2 matching over 9 bases. V was clipped by 4 bases and J by 3 bases; unmatched bases: 3. Germline CDR1 KGHSH, CDR2 LQKENI. This CDR3 region has 14 residues. The CDR3 DNA reads TGTGCCAGCTCACTAGCGGGAGTAGAAGAGACCCAGTACTTC. Its protein product is CASSLAGVEETQYF.

This clone was picked up one time. The genes are TRBV5-6 and TRBJ2-3, with TRBD1 as a possible D gene (6 bases). The CDR3 spans 16 residues. With 2 bases removed from V and 2 bases from J, the gap between germline ends came to 15 bases. Germline assignment: CDR1 SGHDT and CDR2 YYEEEE. The DNA for the CDR3 is TGTGCCAGCAGCTTCGTAACAGGGAGCCACACAGATACGCAGTATTTT. This translates into CASSFVTGSHTDTQYF. Together with reference TRBV5-6 and TRBJ2-3, the CDR3 gives the full variable domain: DAGVTQSPTHLIKTRGQQVTLRCSPKSGHDTVSWYQQALGQGPQFIFQYYEEEERQRGNFPDRFSGHQFPNYSSELNVNALLLGDSALYLCASSFVTGSHTDTQYFGPGTRLTVL.

The chain recombines TRBV7-6 with TRBJ2-3; D may correspond to TRBD1 or TRBD2 (6 bases each). The CDR3 runs to 13 residues. CDR1 and CDR2 (germline): SGHVS, FNYEAQ. CDR3 loop: CARGDRGTDTQYF. The CDR3 region has the DNA TGTGCGAGGGGGGATCGAGGCACAGATACGCAGTATTTT.

The chain links TRBV7-6 to TRBJ2-7; 7 nucleotides align to TRBD2. The length of the CDR3 is 18 residues. Unmatched junction bases numbered 11, after V lost 0 bases and J lost 0 bases. Germline-derived CDR1 and CDR2 are SGHVS and FNYEAQ. CDR3 protein: CASSLAVASGSHSYEQYF. The CDR3 DNA sequence: TGTGCCAGCAGCTTAGCGGTAGCTAGCGGATCCCACTCCTACGAGCAGTACTTC.

A single count supports this clone. The rearrangement joins TRBV6-1 to TRBJ1-2, with TRBD1 matching 7 bases. This CDR3 has 17 amino acids. J lost 8 bases, V lost 0 bases, and 15 bases had no gene match. Germline loops: CDR1 MNHNS, CDR2 SASEGT. The DNA for the CDR3 is TGTGCCAGCAGTGAAGCCTTGGGGGACAGCGCCTCTCTAGGCTACACCTTC. Translation: CASSEALGDSASLGYTF.